One sample yielded the 23 T cell receptor beta chains listed below, sequenced in a study of identical twins (dated by TCRdb to 2016 to 2017). Library method: 5' RACE. The listed sequencing device is Illumina HiSeq 2000. The public reads were quality trimmed at Q25 with fastp and then assembled into clones with MiXCR by TCRdb, keeping productive beta chains. Here each entry gathers all rows of one CDR3 protein and keeps the most common genes and DNA. A total of 250,000 or so distinct CDR3 sequences appear in this sample, about 8.9% of them only once. Clones ranked in the top ten supply 2.5% to 3.5% of the sample. The sample was also reused in another study, on yellow fever vaccine responses in identical twins.

The sequenced sample was CD8+ T cells sorted from blood. The receptors derive from a young woman in good health.

The chain employs TRBV12-3 or TRBV12-4 and TRBJ2-3; TRBD2 agrees at 11 bases. Trimming removed 4 bases from V and 4 bases from J; junction bases left unmatched: 7. The CDR3 sequence is 16 residues long. Here the CDR3 reads CASSYKTSGVSDTQYF. The CDR3 nucleotides read TGTGCCAGCAGTTACAAGACTAGCGGGGTGTCAGATACGCAGTATTTT.

This clonotype has only a few counts. The chain links TRBV4-3 to TRBJ2-7; no reliable D call. This CDR3 spans 15 amino acids. V was trimmed by 0 bases and J by 4 bases, leaving 13 bases between them. CDR1 is LGHNA, CDR2 YSLEER, per germline. The CDR3: CASSQDRVLEYEQYF. The CDR3, as DNA: TGCGCCAGCAGCCAAGATAGAGTATTGGAATACGAGCAGTACTTC.

The sample holds many counts of this clonotype. The chain joins TRBV6-5 to TRBJ1-2; TRBD1 is a possible D gene (5 bases). CDR1 and CDR2 (germline): MNHEY, SVGAGI. The V end lost 0 bases, the J end lost 1 base, and 9 bases lay between the germline ends. The CDR3 totals 15 residues. In nucleotides, the CDR3 is TGTGCCAGCAGTTACTCGAAGACAGATAACTATGGCTACACCTTC. This translates into CASSYSKTDNYGYTF.

Remarks on this clonotype: A much bigger clone sits one base away, suggesting this may be a read error. The rearrangement uses TRBV7-6 and TRBJ1-1; the D is unclear. There are 14 residues in the CDR3. Germline-derived CDR1 and CDR2 are SGHVS and FNYEAQ. Here the CDR3 reads CARSLAAGLSEAFF. The CDR3 nucleotides are TGTGCCAGAAGCTTAGCGGCCGGGCTATCAGAAGCTTTCTTT. The full variable domain, completed using reference TRBV7-6 and TRBJ1-1, is GAGVSQSPRYKVTKRGQDVALRCDPISGHVSLYWYRQALGQGPEFLTYFNYEAQQDKSGLPNDRFSAERPEGSISTLTIQRTEQRDSAMYRCARSLAAGLSEAFFGQGTRLTVV.

This clonotype was detected many times. V is TRBV5-6 and J is TRBJ2-7; 7 bases line up with TRBD1. Germline CDR1 is SGHDT and CDR2 is YYEEEE. The CDR3 is made up of 16 amino acids. After removal of 4 bases from V and 5 bases from J, the junction contained 15 bases not matched to a gene. The CDR3 DNA is TGTGCCAGCAGCCCCGGGACAGAGGAAGTATTGGACGAGCAGTACTTC. Protein: CASSPGTEEVLDEQYF.

This clonotype was counted at least ten times. The CDR3 is CASSSTQGFYEQYF. As DNA, the CDR3 is TGCGCCAGCAGTTCAACACAGGGGTTCTACGAGCAGTACTTC. This chain connects TRBV4-1 to TRBJ2-7; TRBD1 aligns across 7 bases. The CDR3 is made up of 14 amino acids. The J segment lost 3 bases and the V segment lost 6 bases, leaving 8 bases of the junction unmatched. The V gene's germline CDR1 is MGHRA and CDR2 YSYEKL.

The chain is built from TRBV12-5 and TRBJ2-7, with a possible D match to TRBD1 (6 bases). The CDR3 length is 13 residues. V was cut by 5 bases and J by 1 base, with 9 bases left in between. Germline V gives CDR1 LGHNT, CDR2 FRNRAP. The CDR3 coding sequence is TGTGCTAGTGGTCCCGGACAGTCCTACGAGCAGTACTTC. This translates into CASGPGQSYEQYF.

The J gene is TRBJ2-1, the V gene TRBV7-9, with D possibly being TRBD2 (5 bases). This CDR3 is 17 amino acids long. Germline-derived CDR1 and CDR2 are SEHNR and FQNEAQ (reference sequence). Trimming took 5 bases from V and 3 from J, leaving 20 bases between them. The CDR3 sequence: CASSEEVGTVGYNEQFF. Here the CDR3 DNA reads TGTGCCAGCAGCGAGGAGGTGGGAACGGTGGGCTACAATGAGCAGTTCTTC.

This clonotype was counted ten times or more. The chain recombines TRBV6-2 or TRBV6-3 with TRBJ1-6; no reliable D call. Germline V lookup: CDR1 MNHEY, CDR2 SVGEGT. This CDR3 contains 14 residues. The ends were cut back, 4 bases at V and 9 bases at J, with 13 bases in the middle. The CDR3 region is CASSWSGHGSPLHF. CDR3 nucleotide sequence: TGTGCCAGCAGTTGGTCCGGGCATGGTTCACCCCTCCACTTT.

The chain recombines TRBV15 with TRBJ2-5, with D perhaps given as TRBD1 or TRBD2 (5 bases each). CDR1 is LNHNV, CDR2 YYDKDF, per germline (reference sequence). The length of the CDR3 is 15 residues. The V gene lost 3 bases and the J gene lost 5 bases, with 16 bases spanning the gap. The DNA of the CDR3 is TGTGCCACCAGCAGGACCAGGGTATGGGGGGAGACCCAGTACTTC. Translating it yields CATSRTRVWGETQYF.

The chain uses TRBV27 and TRBJ2-2; D not certain. Per the germline V gene, CDR1 is MNHEY and CDR2 is SMNVEV (reference sequence). This CDR3 is 13 amino acids long. Deletions cut 1 base from V and 7 bases from J, with 7 bases between. CDR3: CASSLYLGGELFF. The CDR3 nucleotides read TGTGCCAGCAGTTTATATCTGGGCGGGGAGCTGTTTTTT.

This clonotype was counted many times. The chain has TRBV4-1 and TRBJ2-7, with a weak D call TRBD2 (6 bases). CDR3 length: 11 amino acids. Germline assignment: CDR1 MGHRA and CDR2 YSYEKL. V was clipped by 8 bases and J by 3 bases, with 8 bases between them. The CDR3 here is CASGGIYEQYF. The CDR3 DNA reads as TGCGCCAGCGGCGGGATCTACGAGCAGTACTTC.

J is TRBJ2-6 and V is TRBV28; D remains unclear. CDR3 length equals 16 residues. Between the trimmed V and J ends, which lost 5 bases and 0 bases, there was a span of 11 bases. Germline-derived CDR1 and CDR2 are MDHEN and SYDVKM. For the CDR3, the DNA is TGTGCCAGCAGTGGCAGGTCTATCTCTGGGGCCAACGTCCTGACTTTC. Amino acid sequence: CASSGRSISGANVLTF.

This clonotype has ten or more counts. The V and J genes are TRBV9 and TRBJ2-7, with D perhaps TRBD1 (5 bases). Deletions cut 3 bases from V and 4 bases from J, with 8 bases between. The germline V gene encodes CDR1 SGDLS and CDR2 YYNGEE. This CDR3 spans 12 amino acids. The CDR3 DNA reads TGTGCCAGCAGCGCCACAGGATACGAGCAGTACTTC. Protein: CASSATGYEQYF.

Ten or more counts support this clonotype. The genes are TRBV11-1 and TRBJ2-3; 13 positions agree with TRBD2. The CDR3 has 18 residues. CDR1 and CDR2 from the germline V gene are SGHAT and FQDESV (reference sequence). With 5 bases clipped from V and 3 bases from J, the junction kept 11 bases outside the gene matches. CDR3 nucleotide sequence: TGTGCCAGCAGCCCGAAAGGACTAGCGGGAGAAAGGACAGATACGCAGTATTTT. The encoded protein is CASSPKGLAGERTDTQYF.

The gene calls are TRBV7-9 and TRBJ2-2, with D uncertain. This CDR3 is built from 12 residues. CDR1 SEHNR and CDR2 FQNEAQ come from the germline V gene (reference sequence). Trimming cost V 4 bases and J 7 bases, with 7 bases left between them. The DNA for the CDR3 is TGTGCCAGCAGCTACCGGGTCGGGGAGCTGTTTTTT. Encoded protein: CASSYRVGELFF.

This clonotype came up many times. The chain combines TRBV12-3 or TRBV12-4 with TRBJ2-1; 7 positions agree with TRBD1. V shed 5 bases and J 11 bases; nucleotides not matched to a gene: 3. This CDR3 region has 11 residues. CDR3 sequence reads: CASSLGQKQFF. In nucleotides, the CDR3 is TGTGCCAGCAGTCTGGGACAGAAGCAGTTCTTC.

The chain recombines TRBV7-3 with TRBJ2-1; TRBD1 might be the D (7 bases). Between the trimmed V and J ends, which lost 5 bases and 10 bases, there was a span of 21 bases. Per the germline V gene, CDR1 is SGHTA and CDR2 is FQGTGA. The length of the CDR3 is 15 residues. As DNA, the CDR3 is TGTGCCAGCAGCACAAGGGGGGACAGCCCCTTGGAGCAGTTCTTC. This sequence encodes CASSTRGDSPLEQFF.

The rearrangement joins TRBV6-2 or TRBV6-3 to TRBJ2-6; D possibly corresponds to TRBD1 (6 bases). The CDR3 consists of 21 residues. Germline V gene sequence: CDR1 MNHEY, CDR2 SVGEGT. Trimming stripped 1 base from V and 0 bases from J, with 22 bases between. The CDR3 nucleotides are TGTGCCAGCAGTTACTTCCATCTGAACGGGGACACCGACTCTGGGGCCAACGTCCTGACTTTC. Translating gives CASSYFHLNGDTDSGANVLTF.

A few counts support this clonotype. V and J are TRBV28 and TRBJ2-4; 7 bases map to TRBD1. The J segment lost 3 bases and the V segment lost 8 bases, leaving 13 bases of the junction unmatched. Germline V gives CDR1 MDHEN, CDR2 SYDVKM. CDR3 length equals 16 residues. Here the CDR3 DNA reads TGTGCCAGCGGCCTCCGGGACAGTAAGGACAAAAACATTCAGTACTTC. It encodes CASGLRDSKDKNIQYF.

This clonotype was picked up a small number of times. This rearrangement joins TRBV27 to TRBJ2-1; D call uncertain. Trimming took 2 bases from V and 8 from J, leaving 13 bases between them. Germline V gene data show CDR1 as MNHEY and CDR2 as SMNVEV (reference sequence). This CDR3 has 14 amino acids. CDR3 DNA: TGTGCCAGCAGTTTAAGGGCCGAGGACCATGAGCAGTTCTTC. Amino acid sequence: CASSLRAEDHEQFF.

This chain uses TRBV7-9 with TRBJ2-7; D is uncertain. The CDR3 runs 16 residues. Germline V CDR1 and CDR2: SEHNR, FQNEAQ (reference sequence). V lost 4 bases and J 2 bases, leaving 18 bases between the germline ends. CDR3: CASSSSTVPKPYEQYF. The CDR3 nucleotides read TGTGCCAGCAGCTCGTCCACGGTCCCTAAGCCCTACGAGCAGTACTTC. Looking up the rest from reference TRBV7-9 and TRBJ2-7 gives the full variable domain: DTGVSQNPRHKITKRGQNVTFRCDPISEHNRLYWYRQTLGQGPEFLTYFQNEAQLEKSRLLSDRFSAERPKGSFSTLEIQRTEQGDSAMYLCASSSSTVPKPYEQYFGPGTRLTVT.

This chain uses TRBV5-1 with TRBJ2-5; D is perhaps TRBD2 (6 bases). This CDR3 has 15 amino acids. Trimming shortened V by 3 bases and J by 5 bases, and 17 bases separated the two germline ends. Germline CDR1 reads SGHRS; CDR2 reads YFSETQ. The DNA of the CDR3 is TGCGCCAGCAGCTCGGAGACTAGGCTGGGGGAGACCCAGTACTTC. It yields the protein CASSSETRLGETQYF.